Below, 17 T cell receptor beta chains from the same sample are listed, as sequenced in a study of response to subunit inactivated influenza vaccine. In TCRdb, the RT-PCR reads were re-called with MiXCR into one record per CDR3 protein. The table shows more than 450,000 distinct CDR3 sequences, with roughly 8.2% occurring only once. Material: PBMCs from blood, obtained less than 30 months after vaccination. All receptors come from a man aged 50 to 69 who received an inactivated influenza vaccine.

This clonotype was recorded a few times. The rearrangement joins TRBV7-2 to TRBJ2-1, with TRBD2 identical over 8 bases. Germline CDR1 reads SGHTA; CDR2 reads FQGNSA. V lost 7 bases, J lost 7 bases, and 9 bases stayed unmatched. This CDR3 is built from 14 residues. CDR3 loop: CASIKAGGWNEQFF. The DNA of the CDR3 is TGTGCCAGCATCAAGGCGGGGGGTTGGAATGAGCAGTTCTTC.

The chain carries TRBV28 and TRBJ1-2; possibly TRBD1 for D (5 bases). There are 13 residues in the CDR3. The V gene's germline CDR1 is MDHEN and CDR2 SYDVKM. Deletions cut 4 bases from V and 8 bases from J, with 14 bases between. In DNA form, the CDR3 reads TGTGCCAGCAGTTCGTCGGGGGTTTGGGGCTACACCTTC. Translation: CASSSSGVWGYTF.

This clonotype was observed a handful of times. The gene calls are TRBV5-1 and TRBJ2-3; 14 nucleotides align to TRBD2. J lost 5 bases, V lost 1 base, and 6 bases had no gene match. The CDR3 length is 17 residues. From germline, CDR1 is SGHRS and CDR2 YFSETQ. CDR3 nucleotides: TGCGCCAGCAGCTTGCGCCCGGGACTAGCGGGAGAAGATACGCAGTATTTT. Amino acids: CASSLRPGLAGEDTQYF.

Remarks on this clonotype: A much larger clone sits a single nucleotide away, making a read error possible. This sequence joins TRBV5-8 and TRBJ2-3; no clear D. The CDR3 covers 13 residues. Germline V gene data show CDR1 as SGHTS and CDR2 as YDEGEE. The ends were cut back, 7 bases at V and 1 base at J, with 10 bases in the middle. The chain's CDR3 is CASARLGTDTQYF. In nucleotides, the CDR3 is TGTGCCAGCGCCCGGCTGGGCACAGATACGCAGTATTTT.

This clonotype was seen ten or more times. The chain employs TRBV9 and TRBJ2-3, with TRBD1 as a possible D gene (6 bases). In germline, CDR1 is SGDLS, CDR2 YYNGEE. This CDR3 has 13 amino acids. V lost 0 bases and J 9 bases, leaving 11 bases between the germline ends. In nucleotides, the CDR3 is TGTGCCAGCAGCGTAGATCAGGGGAAGACGCAGTATTTT. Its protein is CASSVDQGKTQYF. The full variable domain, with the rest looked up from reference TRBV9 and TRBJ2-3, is DSGVTQTPKHLITATGQRVTLRCSPRSGDLSVYWYQQSLDQGLQFLIQYYNGEERAKGNILERFSAQQFPDLHSELNLSSLELGDSALYFCASSVDQGKTQYFGPGTRLTVL.

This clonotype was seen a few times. This CDR3 reads CAWSVLAGGIDTQYF. DNA for the CDR3: TGTGCCTGGAGTGTACTAGCGGGAGGCATTGATACGCAGTATTTT. J is TRBJ2-3 and V is TRBV30, with 12 bases fitting TRBD2. V was pared by 0 bases and J by 6 bases, with 4 bases of the junction left unmatched. Germline V gene data show CDR1 as GTSNPN and CDR2 as SVGIG (reference sequence). The CDR3 totals 15 residues.

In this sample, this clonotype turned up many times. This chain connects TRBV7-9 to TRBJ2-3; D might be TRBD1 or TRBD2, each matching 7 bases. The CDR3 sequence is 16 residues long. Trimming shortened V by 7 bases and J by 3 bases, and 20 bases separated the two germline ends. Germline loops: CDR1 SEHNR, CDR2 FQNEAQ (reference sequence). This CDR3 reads CASIDREGSRTDTQYF. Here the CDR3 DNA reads TGTGCCAGCATCGACAGGGAGGGATCTAGGACAGATACGCAGTATTTT.

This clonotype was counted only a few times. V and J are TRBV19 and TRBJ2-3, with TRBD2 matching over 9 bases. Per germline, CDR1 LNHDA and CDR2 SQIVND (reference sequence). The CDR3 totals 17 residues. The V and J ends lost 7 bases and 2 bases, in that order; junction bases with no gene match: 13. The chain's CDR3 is CASKMALAGLSTDTQYF. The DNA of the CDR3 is TGTGCCAGTAAAATGGCCCTAGCGGGGTTATCCACAGATACGCAGTATTTT.

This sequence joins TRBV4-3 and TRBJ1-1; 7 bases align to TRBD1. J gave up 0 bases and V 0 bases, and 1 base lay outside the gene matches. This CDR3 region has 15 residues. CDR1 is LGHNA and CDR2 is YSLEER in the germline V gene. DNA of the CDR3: TGCGCCAGCAGCCAAGAACAGGGGTTGAACACTGAAGCTTTCTTT. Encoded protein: CASSQEQGLNTEAFF.

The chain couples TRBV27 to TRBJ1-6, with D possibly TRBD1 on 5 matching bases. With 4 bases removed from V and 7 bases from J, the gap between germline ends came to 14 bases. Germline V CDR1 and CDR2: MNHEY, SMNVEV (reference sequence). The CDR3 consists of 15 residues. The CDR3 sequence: CASSWSGAENSPLHF. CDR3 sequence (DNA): TGTGCCAGCAGTTGGAGTGGGGCGGAGAATTCACCCCTCCACTTT.

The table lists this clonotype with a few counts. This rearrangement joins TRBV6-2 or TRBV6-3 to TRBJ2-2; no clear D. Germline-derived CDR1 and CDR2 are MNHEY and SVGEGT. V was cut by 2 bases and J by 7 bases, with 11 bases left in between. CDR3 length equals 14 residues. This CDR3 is CASSYRAKSGELFF. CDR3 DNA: TGTGCCAGCAGTTACAGGGCCAAAAGCGGGGAGCTGTTTTTT.

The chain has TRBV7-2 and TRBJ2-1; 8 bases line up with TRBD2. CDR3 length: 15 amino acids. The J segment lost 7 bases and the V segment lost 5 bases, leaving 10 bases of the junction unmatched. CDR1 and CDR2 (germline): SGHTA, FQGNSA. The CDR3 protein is CASSRNGGAGNEQFF. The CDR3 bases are TGTGCCAGCAGCCGAAACGGGGGGGCCGGTAATGAGCAGTTCTTC.

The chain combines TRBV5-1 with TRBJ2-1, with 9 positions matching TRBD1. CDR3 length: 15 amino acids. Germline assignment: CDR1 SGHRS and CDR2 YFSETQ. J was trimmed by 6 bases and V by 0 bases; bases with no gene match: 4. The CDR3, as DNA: TGCGCCAGCAGCTTGGACGGACAGGGGATCAATGAGCAGTTCTTC. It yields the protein CASSLDGQGINEQFF.

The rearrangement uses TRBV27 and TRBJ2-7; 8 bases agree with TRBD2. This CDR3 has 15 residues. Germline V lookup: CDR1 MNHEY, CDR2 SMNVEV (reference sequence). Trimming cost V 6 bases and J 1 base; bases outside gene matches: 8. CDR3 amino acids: CASSVGGGWSYEQYF. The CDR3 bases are TGTGCCAGCAGCGTCGGGGGGGGCTGGTCCTACGAGCAGTACTTC.

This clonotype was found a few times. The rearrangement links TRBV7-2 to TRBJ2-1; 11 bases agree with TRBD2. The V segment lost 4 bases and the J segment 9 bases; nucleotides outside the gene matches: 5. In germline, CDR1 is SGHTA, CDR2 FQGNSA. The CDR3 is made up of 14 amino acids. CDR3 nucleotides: TGTGCCAGCAGCTCGACTAGCGGGGAAGTTGAGCAGTTCTTC. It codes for CASSSTSGEVEQFF.

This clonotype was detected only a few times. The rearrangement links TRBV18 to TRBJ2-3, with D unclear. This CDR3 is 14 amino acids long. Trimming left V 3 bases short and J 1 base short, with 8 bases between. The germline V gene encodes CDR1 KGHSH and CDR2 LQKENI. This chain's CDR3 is CASSPTDGTDTQYF. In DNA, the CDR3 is TGTGCCAGCTCACCCACGGACGGCACAGATACGCAGTATTTT.

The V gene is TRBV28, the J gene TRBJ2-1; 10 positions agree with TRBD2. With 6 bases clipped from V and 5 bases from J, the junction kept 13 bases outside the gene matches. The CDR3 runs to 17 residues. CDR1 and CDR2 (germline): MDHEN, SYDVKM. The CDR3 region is CASRPRPGTSGNNEQFF. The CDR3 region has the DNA TGTGCCAGCAGACCCCGCCCTGGCACTAGCGGGAACAATGAGCAGTTCTTC.